This T cell receptor beta chain was captured in a study of blood T cell repertoires in COVID-19. Across the whole study: The analysed material was cDNA or gDNA that came from T cells, B-cell-depleted T cells, or PBMCs.

V was shortened by 0 bases and J by 0 bases, with 10 bases between the two germline ends. The CDR3 extends over 15 amino acids. CDR1 and CDR2 (germline): SGHRS, YFSETQ. Participant ages covered about 18 to 90 years across some 25 US areas. Allocation to cohorts depended on clinical history reported by the participants. As handled by the study authors: Estimated nucleated cell counts came from reference gene primer amplification. The assay was immunoSEQ multiplex PCR, and TCRdb's table has in-frame clones only and misses some. V and J calls and clone size are those listed in that table; D and trimming were worked out from the DNA. Among some 230,000 clones listed, 70% to 85% were seen once.

The TCR sequence derives from a man in his forties who had recovered from COVID-19. V and J are TRBV5-1 and TRBJ2-7; D remains ambiguous. The specimen was PBMCs or T cells enriched from blood (not recorded which). The CDR3 sequence: CASSLASVVSYEQYF. The CDR3 nucleotides are TGCGCCAGCAGCTTGGCCTCGGTAGTCTCCTACGAGCAGTACTTC.